The 30 T cell receptor beta chains presented below share a single source sample, sequenced in a study of shared clonotypes between healthy human individuals. Sequenced by immunoSEQ multiplex PCR; TCRdb stores in-frame clones only, minus some. The sample records over a million clones, roughly 74% being singletons. The sequenced sample consisted of memory CD4+ T cells from PBMCs. The subset: CD45RA-negative fraction. The receptors were sampled from a man younger than 30 in good health. Some clones in this sample may be carry-over from other donors' samples.

The genes are TRBV7-8 and TRBJ2-3; D unclear. Trimming took 5 bases from V and 4 from J, leaving 13 bases between them. The CDR3 is made up of 14 amino acids. The germline CDR1 and CDR2 sequences are SGHVS and FQNEAQ. The CDR3 loop is CASSADIPPDTQYF. The CDR3, as DNA: TGTGCCAGCAGCGCCGACATCCCCCCAGATACGCAGTATTTT.

This clone was detected only once. V usage is TRBV7-9 and J usage is TRBJ2-6; D is unresolved. The V and J ends lost 7 bases and 0 bases respectively, with 16 bases between them. The CDR3 sequence is 17 residues long. From germline, CDR1 is SEHNR and CDR2 FQNEAQ (reference sequence). The CDR3: CASTRNVRSSGANVLTF. CDR3 coding DNA: TGTGCCAGCACCCGGAATGTTCGGTCCTCTGGGGCCAACGTCCTGACTTTC.

V and J are TRBV2 and TRBJ2-7; 8 bases match TRBD1. This CDR3 has 15 residues. The V gene's germline CDR1 is SNHLY and CDR2 FYNNEI. With 4 bases clipped from V and 2 bases from J, the junction kept 7 bases outside the gene matches. CDR3 residues: CASSAGGPNTYEQYF. The CDR3, as DNA: TGTGCCAGCAGTGCAGGGGGCCCTAATACCTACGAGCAGTACTTC.

The chain couples TRBV5-1 to TRBJ1-4; 8 nucleotides line up with TRBD1. The CDR3 length is 15 residues. Germline trimming cut 0 bases from V and 5 bases from J; bases unmatched to any gene: 3. Germline CDR1 is SGHRS and CDR2 is YFSETQ. In nucleotides, the CDR3 is TGCGCCAGCAGCTTGGGGACAGGGATAAATGAAAAACTGTTTTTT. Translated: CASSLGTGINEKLFF.

The chain employs TRBV29-1 and TRBJ1-1, with 7 bases lining up with TRBD1. From germline, CDR1 is SQVTM and CDR2 ANQGSEA. The CDR3 consists of 12 residues. V dropped 6 bases and J dropped 5; count of bases not matched to a gene: 6. DNA for the CDR3: TGCAGCGTCAAAACAGGGGTTACTGAAGCTTTCTTT. Protein product: CSVKTGVTEAFF.

The chain has TRBV7-9 and TRBJ2-7, with D possibly being TRBD1 (5 bases). Per germline, CDR1 SEHNR and CDR2 FQNEAQ (reference sequence). The CDR3 loop spans 14 amino acids. Trimming removed 3 bases from V and 0 bases from J, with 9 bases in between. This CDR3 is CASSFTTASYEQYF. CDR3 DNA sequence: TGTGCCAGCAGCTTTACGACAGCCTCCTACGAGCAGTACTTC. Drawing the rest from reference TRBV7-9 and TRBJ2-7, the complete variable domain is DTGVSQNPRHKITKRGQNVTFRCDPISEHNRLYWYRQTLGQGPEFLTYFQNEAQLEKSRLLSDRFSAERPKGSFSTLEIQRTEQGDSAMYLCASSFTTASYEQYFGPGTRLTVT.

With regard to this clone: A much larger clone lies a single base off, so this may be a read error. The chain joins TRBV6-5 to TRBJ2-7; 7 bases map to TRBD2. Germline V CDR1 and CDR2: MNHEY, SVGAGI. There are 14 residues in the CDR3. CDR3 region: CVSSSGLPPYEQYF. CDR3 nucleotides: TGTGTCAGCAGCTCGGGACTACCTCCCTACGAGCAGTACTTC.

This clone was counted only a few times. The V and J genes are TRBV19 and TRBJ1-1; 8 bases map to TRBD1. Germline values: CDR1 LNHDA, CDR2 SQIVND (reference sequence). The CDR3 runs to 13 residues. V shed 5 bases and J 10 bases; nucleotides not matched to a gene: 9. CDR3 residues: CASSSRTGRGAFF. The CDR3 DNA follows: TGTGCCAGTAGTTCCAGGACAGGGAGAGGAGCTTTCTTT.

This clone was counted a few times. V is TRBV2 and J is TRBJ1-5; D ambiguous. This CDR3 has 12 residues. Germline loops: CDR1 SNHLY, CDR2 FYNNEI. V dropped 2 bases and J dropped 3 bases, with 2 bases sitting between them. CDR3 nucleotides: TGTGCCAGCAGTGAAACCAATCAGCCCCAGCATTTT. The encoded protein is CASSETNQPQHF.

The chain carries TRBV5-4 and TRBJ2-3; 7 nucleotides line up with TRBD1. Unmatched junction bases numbered 3, after V lost 4 bases and J lost 1 base. Germline CDR1 and CDR2: SGHNT and YYREEE (reference sequence). The CDR3 spans 14 residues. The CDR3 DNA is TGTGCCAGCAGCACGGGGACAGGCACAGATACGCAGTATTTT. The encoded protein is CASSTGTGTDTQYF.

This clone was picked up one time. With a far larger clone one base away, a read error is the likely cause. The CDR3 DNA is TGCAGCGTCATAACAGGGGGCACTGAAGCTTTCTTT. Protein: CSVITGGTEAFF. V usage is TRBV29-1 and J usage is TRBJ1-1; the match to TRBD1 covers 8 bases. The CDR3 covers 12 residues. CDR1 and CDR2 from the germline V gene are SQVTM and ANQGSEA. V trimming: 6 bases; J trimming: 4 bases; junction bases outside the gene matches: 4.

The CDR3 bases are TGTGCCATCAGTGAGTCGATCAGGGGGCTTAGCACTGAAGCTTTCTTT. Translating it yields CAISESIRGLSTEAFF. The chain employs TRBV10-3 and TRBJ1-1; 8 bases agree with TRBD1. From germline, CDR1 is ENHRY and CDR2 SYGVKD. There are 16 residues in the CDR3. With V trimmed by 0 bases and J by 4 bases, 7 bases remained unmatched.

The V call is TRBV28, the J call TRBJ1-3; the match to TRBD1 covers 7 bases. V gave up 8 bases and J gave up 4 bases; unmatched junction bases: 11. Germline CDR1 MDHEN, CDR2 SYDVKM. CDR3 length: 15 residues. The CDR3 nucleotides are TGTGCCAGCCTTGACGAGGGGGCTGGGGGAAACACCATATATTTT. Its translation: CASLDEGAGGNTIYF.

The V gene is TRBV5-5, the J gene TRBJ1-2, with 9 bases aligning to TRBD1. V lost 5 bases to trimming and J lost 2 bases; unmatched junction nucleotides: 7. Per the germline V gene, CDR1 is SGHKS and CDR2 is YYEKEE (reference sequence). The CDR3 runs to 15 residues. The CDR3 reads CASRQTGTGNYGYTF. The CDR3 region has the DNA TGTGCCAGCAGACAAACCGGGACAGGGAACTATGGCTACACCTTC.

The CDR3 DNA follows: TGTGCCTGGAGCTCCGGGACTAGCGGGAGCAATGAGCAGTTCTTC. Translating gives CAWSSGTSGSNEQFF. V usage is TRBV30 and J usage is TRBJ2-1; 14 bases are shared with TRBD2. Losses at the gene ends were 3 bases for V and 6 bases for J; bases not matched to a gene: 4. This CDR3 comprises 15 residues. Germline V gene data show CDR1 as GTSNPN and CDR2 as SVGIG (reference sequence).

The chain recombines TRBV30 with TRBJ1-3; the D is unclear. The CDR3 is 12 residues long. With 2 bases removed from V and 8 bases from J, the gap between germline ends came to 10 bases. CDR1 and CDR2 from the germline V gene are GTSNPN and SVGIG (reference sequence). The CDR3 DNA follows: TGTGCCTGGAGTCCGTCCTCCTACACCATATATTTT. Amino acids: CAWSPSSYTIYF.

In this sample, this clone turned up once. V and J are TRBV5-1 and TRBJ2-5; D may be TRBD1 (6 bases). In germline, CDR1 is SGHRS, CDR2 YFSETQ. This CDR3 is built from 15 residues. V was pared by 4 bases and J by 5 bases, with 18 bases between. The CDR3 DNA reads TGCGCCAGCAGCCGGGGACAACCTAAGGGGGAGACCCAGTACTTC. Protein: CASSRGQPKGETQYF.

This clone is a singleton in its sample. Germline and junction disagree at one end, which may indicate a read error. The chain links TRBV7-2 to TRBJ2-1; D might be TRBD2 (5 bases). The V gene's germline CDR1 is SGHTA and CDR2 FQGNSA. This CDR3 comprises 15 residues. CDR3 amino acids: CASSLGRAAYNEQFF. The DNA for the CDR3 is TGTGCCAGCAGTTTAGGTCGAGCGGCCTACAATGAGCAGTTCTTC. Filled out from reference TRBV7-2 and TRBJ2-1, the complete variable domain reads GAGVSQSPSNKVTEKGKDVELRCDPISGHTALYWYRQSLGQGLEFLIYFQGNSAPDKSGLPSDRFSAERTGGSVSTLTIQRTQQEDSAVYLCASSLGRAAYNEQFFGPGTRLTVL.

V gene TRBV7-2 combines with J gene TRBJ1-5, with D unresolved. The CDR3 is 15 amino acids. Germline V gene sequence: CDR1 SGHTA, CDR2 FQGNSA. Trimming cost V 5 bases and J 1 base, with 12 bases left between them. CDR3 residues: CASSPTGKSNQPQHF. The CDR3 nucleotides are TGTGCCAGCAGCCCGACGGGTAAGAGCAATCAGCCCCAGCATTTT.

Comments on this clone: This likely traces to a read error, being one base from a far larger clone. The same CDR3 also results from other DNA sequences found in this sample. The J gene is TRBJ2-2, the V gene TRBV4-3; weak D call: TRBD2 (5 bases). The CDR3 totals 13 residues. Germline CDR1 and CDR2: LGHNA and YSLEER. Written as DNA, the CDR3 is TGCGCCAGCAGCCAAGAATTCCCCGGGGAACTGTTTTTT. Residues: CASSQEFPGELFF.

This chain links TRBV7-6 with TRBJ2-5; D remains ambiguous. The CDR3 spans 15 residues. Trimming took off 11 bases at V and 5 bases at J, with 24 bases between the two ends. Germline V gene data show CDR1 as SGHVS and CDR2 as FNYEAQ. The CDR3 is CALAPLGSTGETQYF. CDR3 bases: TGTGCCCTTGCCCCTCTTGGATCCACCGGGGAGACCCAGTACTTC.

The V and J genes are TRBV10-3 and TRBJ2-3, with D perhaps matching TRBD1 or TRBD2 (5 bases each). CDR1 ENHRY and CDR2 SYGVKD come from the germline V gene. The CDR3 has 12 residues. V lost 6 bases, J lost 3 bases, and 7 bases lay in between. The CDR3 here is CAIRGETDTQYF. As DNA, the CDR3 is TGTGCCATCAGGGGGGAGACAGATACGCAGTATTTT.

The chain recombines TRBV5-1 with TRBJ2-1; 7 bases fit TRBD2. This CDR3 is built from 16 residues. The ends lost 2 bases at V and 1 base at J; junction bases unmatched: 6. Germline-derived CDR1 and CDR2 are SGHRS and YFSETQ. The CDR3 bases are TGCGCCAGCAGCTTATCTCCGGGAGGTTCCTACAATGAGCAGTTCTTC. Its protein product is CASSLSPGGSYNEQFF.

This clone has more than one count but fewer than ten. V is TRBV6-6 and J is TRBJ2-5, with 9 bases matching TRBD2. The V gene's germline CDR1 is MNHNY and CDR2 SVGAGI (reference sequence). This CDR3 comprises 14 residues. V shed 10 bases, J shed 5 bases, and the junction held 11 bases outside the gene matches. This CDR3 reads CAIRPAGGGETQYF. The CDR3 DNA is TGTGCCATCCGCCCCGCGGGAGGGGGTGAGACCCAGTACTTC.

The chain employs TRBV7-9 and TRBJ1-1; D is undetermined. The CDR3 totals 13 residues. With 5 bases removed from V and 8 bases from J, the gap between germline ends came to 15 bases. Germline loops: CDR1 SEHNR, CDR2 FQNEAQ (reference sequence). In nucleotides, the CDR3 is TGTGCCAGCAGCCGTAGTCGGACTAACGAAGCTTTCTTT. Protein product: CASSRSRTNEAFF.

This chain joins TRBV4-1 and TRBJ2-6, with D possibly being TRBD2 (6 bases). The CDR3 spans 18 residues. V was shortened by 2 bases and J by 0 bases, with 14 bases between the two germline ends. CDR1 is MGHRA and CDR2 is YSYEKL in the germline V gene. CDR3 DNA sequence: TGCGCCAGCAGCCAACTACTAGCCTTGAGCTCTGGGGCCAACGTCCTGACTTTC. This gives the protein CASSQLLALSSGANVLTF.

The rearrangement uses TRBV11-2 and TRBJ2-1; D remains ambiguous. CDR1 is SGHAT and CDR2 is FQNNGV in the germline V gene. CDR3 size: 11 residues. The V and J ends lost 0 bases and 8 bases respectively, with 2 bases between them. CDR3 sequence reads: CASSLEYEQFF. CDR3 sequence (DNA): TGTGCCAGCAGCTTAGAGTATGAGCAGTTCTTC.

The chain combines TRBV5-4 with TRBJ2-7; possibly TRBD1 or TRBD2 for D (5 bases each). The CDR3 has 15 amino acids. Trimming pared 4 bases from V and 4 bases from J, leaving 18 bases between. Germline-derived CDR1 and CDR2 are SGHNT and YYREEE (reference sequence). CDR3 nucleotides: TGTGCCAGCAGCCCCGACCAGGGAGAATTATACGAGCAGTACTTC. Residues: CASSPDQGELYEQYF. Looking up the rest from reference TRBV5-4 and TRBJ2-7 gives the full variable domain: ETGVTQSPTHLIKTRGQQVTLRCSSQSGHNTVSWYQQALGQGPQFIFQYYREEENGRGNFPPRFSGLQFPNYSSELNVNALELDDSALYLCASSPDQGELYEQYFGPGTRLTVT.

V and J are TRBV27 and TRBJ2-3, with 8 bases fitting TRBD1. From germline, CDR1 is MNHEY and CDR2 SMNVEV (reference sequence). The CDR3 spans 15 residues. V was pared by 5 bases and J by 11 bases, with 15 bases of the junction left unmatched. CDR3 amino acids: CASSPDRGNLYMQYF. The CDR3 coding sequence is TGTGCCAGCAGTCCAGACAGGGGCAACCTCTATATGCAGTATTTT.

This clone came up a few times. The CDR3 region has the DNA TGTGCCAGCAGCAGCCGACTCCTAGCGGGAGGGCCAAATGAGCAGTTCTTC. Translating it yields CASSSRLLAGGPNEQFF. This chain links TRBV9 with TRBJ2-1; 12 bases align to TRBD2. Germline-derived CDR1 and CDR2 are SGDLS and YYNGEE. After removal of 4 bases from V and 7 bases from J, the junction contained 12 bases not matched to a gene. This CDR3 comprises 17 residues.